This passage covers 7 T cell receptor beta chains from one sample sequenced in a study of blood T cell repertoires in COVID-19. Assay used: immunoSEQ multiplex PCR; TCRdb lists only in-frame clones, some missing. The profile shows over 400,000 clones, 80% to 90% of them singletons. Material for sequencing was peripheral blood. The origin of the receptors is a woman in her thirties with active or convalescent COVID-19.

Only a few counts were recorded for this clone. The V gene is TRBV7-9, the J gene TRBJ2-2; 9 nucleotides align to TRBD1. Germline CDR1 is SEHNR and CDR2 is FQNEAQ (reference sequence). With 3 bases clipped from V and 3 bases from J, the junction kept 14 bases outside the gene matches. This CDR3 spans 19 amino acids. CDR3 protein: CASSFPYSAGQGYTGELFF. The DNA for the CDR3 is TGTGCCAGCAGCTTTCCCTACTCGGCCGGACAGGGGTACACCGGGGAGCTGTTTTTT.

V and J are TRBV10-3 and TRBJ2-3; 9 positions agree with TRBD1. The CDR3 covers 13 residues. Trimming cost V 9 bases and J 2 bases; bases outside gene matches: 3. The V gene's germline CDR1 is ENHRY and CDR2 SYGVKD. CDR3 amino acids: CAIGTGITDTQYF. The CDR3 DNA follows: TGTGCCATAGGGACAGGGATCACAGATACGCAGTATTTT.

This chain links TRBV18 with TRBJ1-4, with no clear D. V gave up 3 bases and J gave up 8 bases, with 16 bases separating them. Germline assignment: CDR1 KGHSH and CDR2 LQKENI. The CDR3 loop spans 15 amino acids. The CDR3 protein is CASSPISGSVEKLFF. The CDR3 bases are TGTGCCAGCTCACCGATTTCGGGGTCGGTGGAAAAACTGTTTTTT.

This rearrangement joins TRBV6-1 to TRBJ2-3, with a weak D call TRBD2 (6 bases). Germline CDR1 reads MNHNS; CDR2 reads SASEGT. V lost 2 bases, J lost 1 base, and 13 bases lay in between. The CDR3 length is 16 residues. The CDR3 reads CASSELANSRTDTQYF. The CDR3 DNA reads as TGTGCCAGCAGTGAACTAGCGAATTCTCGCACAGATACGCAGTATTTT.

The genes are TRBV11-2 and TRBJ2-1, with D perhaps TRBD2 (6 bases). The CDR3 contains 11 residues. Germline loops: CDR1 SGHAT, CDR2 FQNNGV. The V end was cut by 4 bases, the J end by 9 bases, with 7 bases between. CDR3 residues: CASSSRGEQFF. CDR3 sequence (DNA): TGTGCCAGCAGCTCGCGGGGTGAGCAGTTCTTC.

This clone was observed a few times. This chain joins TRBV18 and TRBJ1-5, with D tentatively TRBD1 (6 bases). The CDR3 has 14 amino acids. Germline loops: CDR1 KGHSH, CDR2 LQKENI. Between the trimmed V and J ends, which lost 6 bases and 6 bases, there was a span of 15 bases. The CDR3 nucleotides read TGTGCCAGCTCGTTACAGGGAGAGGTTCAGCCCCAGCATTTT. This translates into CASSLQGEVQPQHF.

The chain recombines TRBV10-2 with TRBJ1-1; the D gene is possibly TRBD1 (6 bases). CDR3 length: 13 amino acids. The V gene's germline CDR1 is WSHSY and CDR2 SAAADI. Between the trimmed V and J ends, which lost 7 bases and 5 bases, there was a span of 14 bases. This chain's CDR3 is CASIPGDWTEAFF. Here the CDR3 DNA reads TGCGCCAGCATCCCAGGGGATTGGACTGAAGCTTTCTTT.